What follows are 30 T cell receptor beta chains derived from one specimen sequenced in a study of HIV-infected patients and healthy controls. The repertoire came from unfractionated whole blood and reflected all unsorted peripheral T cells. Alpha and beta constant-region primers primed reverse transcription of about 500 ng RNA. Each of the alpha and beta chains got its own library through chain-specific third strand synthesis with indices. One entry per CDR3 protein results from TCRdb running MiXCR on the 5' RACE reads. The sample carries 11,000 or so distinct CDR3 sequences, less than 6.5% recorded once. The sample comprised blood. The source is an adult in good health.

This clonotype has at least ten counts. The chain is built from TRBV12-3 or TRBV12-4 and TRBJ1-5; tentatively, D is TRBD1 (5 bases). The CDR3 runs 14 residues. Trimming pared 1 base from V and 5 bases from J, leaving 9 bases between. As DNA, the CDR3 is TGTGCCAGCAGTTTAGTAGGGGACCATCAGCCCCAGCATTTT. This codes for CASSLVGDHQPQHF.

This clonotype was recorded at least ten times. The CDR3 DNA reads TGCGCCAGCAGCTTGGGGGGACTAGCAAGCACAGATACGCAGTATTTT. Residues: CASSLGGLASTDTQYF. The chain joins TRBV5-1 to TRBJ2-3; 9 bases map to TRBD2. J was trimmed by 0 bases and V by 0 bases; bases with no gene match: 2. Germline-derived CDR1 and CDR2 are SGHRS and YFSETQ. The CDR3 has 16 residues.

This clonotype showed up many times. The chain recombines TRBV7-9 with TRBJ2-3; D is unclear. CDR3 length equals 12 residues. The germline gives CDR1 SEHNR, CDR2 FQNEAQ (reference sequence). Trimming removed 1 base at V and 5 bases at J, with 4 bases between. The CDR3 DNA follows: TGTGCCAGCAGCTTAGACATAGATACGCAGTATTTT. This encodes CASSLDIDTQYF.

In its sample, this clonotype was seen a few times. The J gene is TRBJ1-1, the V gene TRBV5-1, with D possibly being TRBD1 (6 bases). CDR3 size: 17 residues. The germline V and J ends were trimmed by 1 base and 2 bases, with 18 bases remaining between them. From germline, CDR1 is SGHRS and CDR2 YFSETQ. Here the CDR3 reads CASSLRTGGGPNTEAFF. DNA for the CDR3: TGCGCCAGCAGCTTGAGGACGGGGGGGGGGCCTAACACTGAAGCTTTCTTT.

At least ten counts were recorded for this clonotype. The rearrangement links TRBV3-1 to TRBJ2-7; the D call may be TRBD1 or TRBD2 (5 bases each). This CDR3 spans 16 amino acids. Germline V lookup: CDR1 LGHDT, CDR2 YNNKEL (reference sequence). V lost 4 bases to trimming and J lost 2 bases, with 18 bases between them. The CDR3 protein is CASSRGRGKHPYEQYF. The DNA for the CDR3 is TGTGCCAGCAGCCGGGGCCGGGGAAAACACCCCTACGAGCAGTACTTC.

This clonotype counts as medium-sized. The chain carries TRBV3-1 and TRBJ2-3; 12 bases align to TRBD2. The V gene's germline CDR1 is LGHDT and CDR2 YNNKEL (reference sequence). This CDR3 comprises 19 residues. After removal of 0 bases from V and 0 bases from J, the junction contained 7 bases not matched to a gene. CDR3 residues: CASSQDRLAGGPSTDTQYF. CDR3 DNA sequence: TGTGCCAGCAGCCAAGATCGGCTAGCGGGGGGGCCGAGCACAGATACGCAGTATTTT.

At least ten counts were recorded for this clonotype. This chain joins TRBV27 and TRBJ2-2, with TRBD1 as a possible D gene (6 bases). There are 15 residues in the CDR3. Trimming took off 4 bases at V and 5 bases at J, with 14 bases between the two ends. Germline V gene lookup returns CDR1 MNHEY and CDR2 SMNVEV (reference sequence). Here the CDR3 reads CASSSDRRGTGELFF. CDR3 sequence (DNA): TGTGCCAGCAGTTCAGACAGGCGAGGAACCGGGGAGCTGTTTTTT.

This clonotype is categorized as medium-sized. The J gene is TRBJ1-5, the V gene TRBV7-2; D gene ambiguous. V was clipped by 1 base and J by 2 bases, with 12 bases between them. Per the germline V gene, CDR1 is SGHTA and CDR2 is FQGNSA. The CDR3 has 16 residues. The CDR3: CASSLVGYGGNQPQHF. CDR3 DNA: TGTGCCAGCAGCTTAGTAGGGTATGGCGGCAATCAGCCCCAGCATTTT.

This clonotype was observed many times. The V and J genes are TRBV7-9 and TRBJ2-3; no clear D gene. Germline lookup yields CDR1 SEHNR and CDR2 FQNEAQ (reference sequence). The CDR3 sequence is 13 residues long. Trimming cost V 3 bases and J 5 bases, with 9 bases left between them. This chain's CDR3 is CASSFSTGDTQYF. In nucleotides, the CDR3 is TGTGCCAGCAGCTTCTCGACGGGAGATACGCAGTATTTT.

The rearrangement joins TRBV29-1 to TRBJ2-1; TRBD1 agrees at 10 bases. Germline CDR1 is SQVTM and CDR2 is ANQGSEA. The CDR3 covers 14 residues. The trim removed 6 bases at V and 0 bases at J, leaving 2 bases unmatched. DNA of the CDR3: TGCAGCGTAGGACAGGGGGGCTCCTACAATGAGCAGTTCTTC. It yields the protein CSVGQGGSYNEQFF.

The table lists this clonotype with many counts. V and J are TRBV19 and TRBJ2-7; 9 bases are a match to TRBD1. Losses at the gene ends were 5 bases for V and 5 bases for J; bases not matched to a gene: 7. Germline V gene data show CDR1 as LNHDA and CDR2 as SQIVND (reference sequence). This CDR3 comprises 14 residues. Here the CDR3 DNA reads TGTGCCAGTAGTGCCGGGACAGGGCGACACGAGCAGTACTTC. It specifies CASSAGTGRHEQYF.

This clonotype was picked up many times. V and J are TRBV7-2 and TRBJ2-1, with TRBD2 identical over 9 bases. With V trimmed by 5 bases and J by 3 bases, 8 bases remained unmatched. The germline V gene has CDR1 SGHTA and CDR2 FQGNSA. The CDR3 covers 16 residues. The CDR3: CASSQGGLAVYNEQFF. CDR3 sequence (DNA): TGTGCCAGCAGCCAGGGGGGACTAGCAGTCTACAATGAGCAGTTCTTC. The whole variable domain, filled in from reference TRBV7-2 and TRBJ2-1, reads GAGVSQSPSNKVTEKGKDVELRCDPISGHTALYWYRQSLGQGLEFLIYFQGNSAPDKSGLPSDRFSAERTGGSVSTLTIQRTQQEDSAVYLCASSQGGLAVYNEQFFGPGTRLTVL.

This chain connects TRBV6-4 to TRBJ2-3, with D hard to call. The CDR3 consists of 13 residues. Trimming pared 4 bases from V and 0 bases from J, leaving 5 bases between. Germline assignment: CDR1 MRHNA and CDR2 SNTAGT. CDR3 DNA sequence: TGTGCCAGCAGTGCGGACAGCACAGATACGCAGTATTTT. The encoded protein is CASSADSTDTQYF.

This clonotype was detected only a few times. The genes are TRBV18 and TRBJ2-5; D is perhaps TRBD1 (6 bases). With 5 bases removed from V and 2 bases from J, the gap between germline ends came to 18 bases. The CDR3 covers 16 residues. CDR1 KGHSH and CDR2 LQKENI come from the germline V gene. CDR3 sequence reads: CASSIQGPSLQETQYF. Here the CDR3 DNA reads TGTGCCAGCTCAATACAGGGCCCTTCCCTACAAGAGACCCAGTACTTC.

This clonotype occurred many times. This chain links TRBV12-3 or TRBV12-4 with TRBJ2-7; perhaps TRBD2 as D (6 bases). The CDR3 consists of 14 residues. The germline V and J ends were trimmed by 7 bases and 5 bases, with 18 bases remaining between them. Here the CDR3 DNA reads TGTGCCAGCACCCCAAGCGGGTGGGCCCACGAGCAGTACTTC. This translates into CASTPSGWAHEQYF.

The table lists this clonotype with a few counts. This chain joins TRBV7-9 and TRBJ2-1; weak D call: TRBD1 (5 bases). The germline V and J ends were trimmed by 0 bases and 9 bases, with 12 bases remaining between them. CDR3 length: 14 residues. CDR1 is SEHNR, CDR2 FQNEAQ, per germline (reference sequence). CDR3 coding DNA: TGTGCCAGCAGCTTAGCGCCAGGGTCGGCTGAGCAGTTCTTC. It encodes CASSLAPGSAEQFF.

The chain combines TRBV4-2 with TRBJ1-2, with TRBD1 as a possible D gene (6 bases). From germline, CDR1 is LGHNA and CDR2 YNFKEQ. Trimming shortened V by 3 bases and J by 8 bases, and 13 bases separated the two germline ends. The CDR3 length is 13 residues. The CDR3 is CASSHWGGDGYTF. The CDR3 region has the DNA TGTGCCAGCAGCCATTGGGGGGGCGACGGCTACACCTTC.

This clonotype is labeled medium-sized. J is TRBJ2-1 and V is TRBV6-5; D unclear. V lost 2 bases and J 6 bases, leaving 14 bases between the germline ends. Germline V CDR1 and CDR2: MNHEY, SVGAGI. This CDR3 comprises 15 residues. CDR3 coding DNA: TGTGCCAGCAGTTACGATTACTCTACGGTCAATGAGCAGTTCTTC. Protein sequence: CASSYDYSTVNEQFF.

In its sample, this clonotype was seen many times. This chain links TRBV6-5 with TRBJ2-3; D ambiguous. V lost 2 bases, J lost 8 bases, and 11 bases lay in between. Germline CDR1 MNHEY, CDR2 SVGAGI. The CDR3 has 13 residues. CDR3 loop: CASSYEGGGTQYF. The CDR3 DNA reads TGTGCCAGCAGTTACGAAGGCGGTGGTACGCAGTATTTT.

By its share, this clonotype is medium-sized. The chain links TRBV5-1 to TRBJ1-5; no clear D gene. Trimming stripped 0 bases from V and 3 bases from J, with 13 bases between. From germline, CDR1 is SGHRS and CDR2 YFSETQ. The CDR3 is 16 residues long. The CDR3 spells CASSLGEQNNNQPQHF. CDR3 nucleotide sequence: TGCGCCAGCAGCTTGGGGGAACAAAACAACAATCAGCCCCAGCATTTT.

This clonotype has ten or more counts. This sequence joins TRBV6-5 and TRBJ2-2; D ambiguous. This CDR3 has 14 amino acids. Germline V gene sequence: CDR1 MNHEY, CDR2 SVGAGI. With 7 bases removed from V and 4 bases from J, the gap between germline ends came to 13 bases. The CDR3 DNA follows: TGTGCCAGCACCACCACACGGAGCACCGGGGAGCTGTTTTTT. As protein: CASTTTRSTGELFF.

The table lists this clonotype with many counts. This chain connects TRBV27 to TRBJ1-2, with 8 bases fitting TRBD1. V lost 4 bases, J lost 8 bases, and 9 bases stayed unmatched. The CDR3 length is 14 residues. CDR1 and CDR2 from the germline V gene are MNHEY and SMNVEV (reference sequence). DNA of the CDR3: TGTGCCAGCAGTTCCCCCCGGACAGGGAAGGGCTACACCTTC. It yields the protein CASSSPRTGKGYTF.

This clonotype was counted many times. The chain links TRBV5-4 to TRBJ1-6, with D perhaps matching TRBD1 (6 bases). Germline V gene data show CDR1 as SGHNT and CDR2 as YYREEE (reference sequence). Trimming took off 0 bases at V and 7 bases at J, with 8 bases between the two ends. CDR3 length: 14 residues. Here the CDR3 reads CASSLGQGNSPLHF. CDR3 in DNA: TGTGCCAGCAGCTTGGGTCAGGGGAATTCACCCCTCCACTTT.

The chain uses TRBV5-4 and TRBJ2-5, with D perhaps TRBD1 or TRBD2 (5 bases each). The CDR3 loop spans 15 amino acids. Trimming removed 1 base at V and 1 base at J, with 11 bases between. From germline, CDR1 is SGHNT and CDR2 YYREEE (reference sequence). The CDR3, as DNA: TGTGCCAGCAGCTTGAGACAGAGCGGCCAAGAGACCCAGTACTTC. Translating gives CASSLRQSGQETQYF.

This clonotype was recorded many times. DNA of the CDR3: TGTGCCAGTAGCACCCAGAATGATAATTCACCCCTCCACTTT. Amino acid sequence: CASSTQNDNSPLHF. The chain joins TRBV19 to TRBJ1-6; no firm D call. The CDR3 is 14 amino acids. Trimming left V 6 bases short and J 5 bases short, with 11 bases between. The germline V gene encodes CDR1 LNHDA and CDR2 SQIVND (reference sequence).

This clonotype is categorized as medium-sized. V gene TRBV29-1 combines with J gene TRBJ1-2; D not certain. V was pared by 8 bases and J by 6 bases, with 13 bases between. This CDR3 spans 11 amino acids. Germline CDR1 reads SQVTM; CDR2 reads ANQGSEA. CDR3 nucleotide sequence: TGCAGCTGTGAATCTGCAAATGGCTACACCTTC. Its protein is CSCESANGYTF.

This clonotype was picked up many times. J is TRBJ1-4 and V is TRBV6-1, with 11 positions matching TRBD1. There are 14 residues in the CDR3. The trim removed 5 bases at V and 7 bases at J, leaving 3 bases unmatched. Germline V gives CDR1 MNHNS, CDR2 SASEGT. CDR3 region: CASSWTGGGEKLFF. The CDR3 region has the DNA TGTGCCAGCAGTTGGACAGGGGGCGGTGAAAAACTGTTTTTT.

This clonotype appeared many times. The chain combines TRBV20-1 with TRBJ2-7, with unresolved D. Trimming took off 6 bases at V and 1 base at J, with 16 bases between the two ends. The germline gives CDR1 DFQATT, CDR2 SNEGSKA (reference sequence). The CDR3 sequence is 14 residues long. The DNA for the CDR3 is TGCAGTGCCTTACAAATGGACCGGTCCTACGAGCAGTACTTC. The encoded protein is CSALQMDRSYEQYF.

This clonotype has at least ten counts. The junction departs from the called germline gene at one end, perhaps through a read error. The chain joins TRBV12-3 or TRBV12-4 to TRBJ1-2, with unresolved D. This CDR3 is built from 14 residues. This chain's CDR3 is CASGNGRTDLTLIF. CDR3 DNA: TGTGCCAGCGGAAATGGACGTACCGATCTGACCCTGATCTTC.

This clonotype showed up many times. The V gene is TRBV3-1, the J gene TRBJ1-6; D is possibly TRBD1 (6 bases). The V gene's germline CDR1 is LGHDT and CDR2 YNNKEL (reference sequence). Trimming removed 6 bases at V and 7 bases at J, with 19 bases between. The CDR3 is made up of 16 amino acids. The CDR3 here is CASSHRAWQGNSPLHF. The CDR3, as DNA: TGTGCCAGCAGTCATAGAGCGTGGCAGGGGAATTCACCCCTCCACTTT.